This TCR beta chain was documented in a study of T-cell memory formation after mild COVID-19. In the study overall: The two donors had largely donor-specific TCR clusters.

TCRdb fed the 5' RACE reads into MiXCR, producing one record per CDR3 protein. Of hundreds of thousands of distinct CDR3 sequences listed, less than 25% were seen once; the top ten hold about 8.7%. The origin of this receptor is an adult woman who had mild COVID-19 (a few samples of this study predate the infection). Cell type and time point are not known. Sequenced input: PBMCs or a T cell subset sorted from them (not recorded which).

The CDR3 reads CSGEQGHEQYF. Here the CDR3 DNA reads TGCAGCGGGGAGCAGGGCCACGAGCAGTACTTC. The chain carries TRBV29-1 and TRBJ2-7, with D perhaps given as TRBD1 or TRBD2 (5 bases each). V lost 7 bases to trimming and J lost 5 bases, with 12 bases between them. This CDR3 region has 11 residues. Germline CDR1 is SQVTM and CDR2 is ANQGSEA.